This entry lists 28 T cell receptor beta chains sequenced from one sample in a study of PD-L1 blockade in urothelial cancer. Assay used: immunoSEQ multiplex PCR; TCRdb lists only in-frame clones, some missing. Of 40,000 or so clones in the sample, more than 65% were seen once. Sequencing used PBMCs, obtained around atezolizumab (anti-PD-L1) treatment. The receptors originated from a man aged 70 or older with urothelial cancer.

V is TRBV25-1 and J is TRBJ2-1; D is possibly TRBD2 (5 bases). This CDR3 spans 14 amino acids. V lost 6 bases, J lost 7 bases, and 16 bases lay in between. Germline assignment: CDR1 MGHDK and CDR2 SYGVNS. In nucleotides, the CDR3 is TGTGCCAGCAGGGGCGGTCGTGGGAGAAATGAGCAGTTCTTC. It yields the protein CASRGGRGRNEQFF. Together with reference TRBV25-1 and TRBJ2-1, the CDR3 gives the full variable domain: EADIYQTPRYLVIGTGKKITLECSQTMGHDKMYWYQQDPGMELHLIHYSYGVNSTEKGDLSSESTVSRIRTEHFPLTLESARPSHTSQYLCASRGGRGRNEQFFGPGTRLTVL.

The chain joins TRBV28 to TRBJ1-1; perhaps TRBD1 as D (5 bases). Germline V gene lookup returns CDR1 MDHEN and CDR2 SYDVKM. This CDR3 has 17 amino acids. V lost 7 bases, J lost 8 bases, and 29 bases lay in between. The CDR3 nucleotides are TGTGCCAGCAACACTCTAGGACGGGCAAGGGGTGGGCCAGAAGCTTTCTTT. It codes for CASNTLGRARGGPEAFF.

The chain couples TRBV7-2 to TRBJ1-4, with TRBD1 matching 7 bases. This CDR3 spans 15 amino acids. CDR1 and CDR2 (germline): SGHTA, FQGNSA. With 5 bases clipped from V and 2 bases from J, the junction kept 5 bases outside the gene matches. DNA for the CDR3: TGTGCCAGCAGCGGAGCGACAGGGACTAATGAAAAACTGTTTTTT. It is translated as CASSGATGTNEKLFF.

The V call is TRBV7-2, the J call TRBJ2-7; 10 positions match TRBD1. The CDR3 covers 13 residues. V shed 3 bases, J shed 6 bases, and the junction held 2 bases outside the gene matches. The germline V gene has CDR1 SGHTA and CDR2 FQGNSA. CDR3 amino acids: CASSFRQGAEQYF. CDR3 DNA: TGTGCCAGCAGCTTCCGACAGGGGGCCGAGCAGTACTTC. The full variable domain, rest sourced from reference TRBV7-2 and TRBJ2-7, is GAGVSQSPSNKVTEKGKDVELRCDPISGHTALYWYRQSLGQGLEFLIYFQGNSAPDKSGLPSDRFSAERTGGSVSTLTIQRTQQEDSAVYLCASSFRQGAEQYFGPGTRLTVT.

The chain has TRBV2 and TRBJ1-3; D gene ambiguous. Trimming removed 4 bases from V and 0 bases from J, with 7 bases in between. CDR1 is SNHLY and CDR2 is FYNNEI in the germline V gene. The CDR3 runs 14 residues. This CDR3 reads CASSASYSGNTIYF. In DNA form, the CDR3 reads TGTGCCAGCAGTGCCTCCTACTCTGGAAACACCATATATTTT.

This rearrangement joins TRBV19 to TRBJ2-7, with 8 bases identical to TRBD1. J gave up 2 bases and V 4 bases, and 4 bases lay outside the gene matches. The length of the CDR3 is 14 residues. The germline V gene has CDR1 LNHDA and CDR2 SQIVND (reference sequence). The CDR3 nucleotides are TGTGCCAGTAGTACTTGGACAGGGACCTACGAGCAGTACTTC. It is translated as CASSTWTGTYEQYF.

The V gene is TRBV10-1, the J gene TRBJ1-1; possible D gene TRBD1, 5 bases. Germline CDR1 WNHNN, CDR2 SYGVQD (reference sequence). Trimming removed 5 bases at V and 1 base at J, with 8 bases between. This CDR3 is 13 amino acids long. CDR3 coding DNA: TGCGCCAGCAGTATGACAGAGAACACTGAAGCTTTCTTT. It specifies CASSMTENTEAFF.

This rearrangement joins TRBV27 to TRBJ2-1; 10 bases map to TRBD1. CDR3 length: 15 residues. The junction had 3 bases not matched to a gene; V was cut back by 0 bases and J by 7 bases. Germline CDR1 reads MNHEY; CDR2 reads SMNVEV (reference sequence). Here the CDR3 reads CASSLSGTGANEQFF. CDR3 sequence (DNA): TGTGCCAGCAGTTTATCGGGGACAGGGGCAAATGAGCAGTTCTTC.

This clone was observed a single time. The rearrangement links TRBV7-8 to TRBJ2-7; D not resolved. Germline V lookup: CDR1 SGHVS, CDR2 FQNEAQ. The germline V and J ends were trimmed by 2 bases and 4 bases, with 9 bases remaining between them. The CDR3 contains 13 residues. CDR3 nucleotide sequence: TGTGCCAGCAGCTTATCCCCAGGTTACGAGCAGTACTTC. As protein: CASSLSPGYEQYF.

CDR3 coding DNA: TGTGCCAGTAGTATAGACGGGACAGGTAACTCCTACGAGCAGTACTTC. Translated, it gives CASSIDGTGNSYEQYF. The chain joins TRBV19 to TRBJ2-7; 8 bases match TRBD1. Trimming at V came to 0 bases and at J to 0 bases, leaving 4 bases not matched to a gene. The length of the CDR3 is 16 residues. Germline V gene data show CDR1 as LNHDA and CDR2 as SQIVND (reference sequence).

The chain carries TRBV11-3 and TRBJ2-5; D is undetermined. Germline-derived CDR1 and CDR2 are SGHNT and YENEEA. Trimming left V 5 bases short and J 0 bases short, with 7 bases between. The CDR3 totals 13 residues. The CDR3 DNA sequence: TGTGCCAGCAGCCTAACGTACCAAGAGACCCAGTACTTC. Translating gives CASSLTYQETQYF.

V is TRBV13 and J is TRBJ1-1; TRBD1 matches at 9 bases. Germline V gene sequence: CDR1 PRHDT, CDR2 FYEKMQ (reference sequence). V lost 4 bases, J lost 5 bases, and 5 bases stayed unmatched. The CDR3 sequence is 14 residues long. CDR3 nucleotides: TGTGCCAGCAGCTCTCGACAGGGGGAGACTGAAGCTTTCTTT. Protein: CASSSRQGETEAFF. The full variable domain, in which reference TRBV13 and TRBJ1-1 provide the parts outside the CDR3, is AAGVIQSPRHLIKEKRETATLKCYPIPRHDTVYWYQQGPGQDPQFLISFYEKMQSDKGSIPDRFSAQQFSDYHSELNMSSLELGDSALYFCASSSRQGETEAFFGQGTRLTVV.

The V and J genes are TRBV5-1 and TRBJ2-1, with 7 bases fitting TRBD1. The CDR3 is made up of 15 amino acids. V shed 4 bases and J 10 bases; nucleotides not matched to a gene: 14. Looked up from germline, CDR1 is SGHRS and CDR2 is YFSETQ. CDR3 DNA: TGCGCCAGCAGCCTTGGACAGGTGGGGAATTCCGAGCAGTTCTTC. This gives the protein CASSLGQVGNSEQFF.

V usage is TRBV6-1 and J usage is TRBJ1-3, with TRBD1 matching 7 bases. The CDR3 is 15 residues long. V lost 6 bases, J lost 3 bases, and 8 bases stayed unmatched. CDR1 MNHNS and CDR2 SASEGT come from the germline V gene. DNA of the CDR3: TGTGCCAGCAGGGCCTCAGGGGGTCGTGGAAACACCATATATTTT. Residues: CASRASGGRGNTIYF.

As DNA, the CDR3 is TGTGCCAGCAGTGAGGACAGGGGGGACACTGAAGCTTTCTTT. It specifies CASSEDRGDTEAFF. This chain joins TRBV6-1 and TRBJ1-1; 10 bases are shared with TRBD1. Per the germline V gene, CDR1 is MNHNS and CDR2 is SASEGT. The CDR3 has 14 residues. The V and J ends lost 3 bases and 3 bases, in that order; junction bases with no gene match: 1.

The CDR3 coding sequence is TGTGCCAGCAGCGGACAGGTCAATCAGCCCCAGCATTTT. It translates to CASSGQVNQPQHF. This chain joins TRBV14 and TRBJ1-5; 7 bases are a match to TRBD1. The CDR3 has 13 residues. CDR1 and CDR2 (germline): SGHDN, FVKESK. Germline trimming cut 5 bases from V and 3 bases from J; bases unmatched to any gene: 1.

This chain uses TRBV18 with TRBJ1-1; tentative D call: TRBD1 (5 bases). The ends were cut back, 0 bases at V and 2 bases at J, with 7 bases in the middle. This CDR3 spans 14 amino acids. The germline V gene has CDR1 KGHSH and CDR2 LQKENI. The CDR3 loop reads CASSPPGLNTEAFF. DNA of the CDR3: TGTGCCAGCTCACCACCGGGACTCAACACTGAAGCTTTCTTT.

V gene TRBV5-1 combines with J gene TRBJ1-5; D unresolved. V dropped 0 bases and J dropped 6 bases, with 10 bases sitting between them. Germline CDR1 SGHRS, CDR2 YFSETQ. There are 14 residues in the CDR3. Here the CDR3 reads CASSLGESGQPQHF. The DNA of the CDR3 is TGCGCCAGCAGCTTGGGAGAGTCCGGTCAGCCCCAGCATTTT.

CDR3 sequence: CASSPGQGSAFF. CDR3 sequence (DNA): TGTGCCAGCAGCCCGGGACAGGGGTCAGCTTTCTTT. This chain uses TRBV11-3 with TRBJ1-1, with 10 bases fitting TRBD1. Trimming cost V 5 bases and J 10 bases; bases outside gene matches: 4. The CDR3 is 12 residues long. Germline V CDR1 and CDR2: SGHNT, YENEEA.

The chain uses TRBV15 and TRBJ1-1; no clear D. CDR1 and CDR2 from the germline V gene are LNHNV and YYDKDF (reference sequence). This CDR3 has 14 amino acids. V was clipped by 0 bases and J by 6 bases, with 11 bases between them. The CDR3 DNA is TGTGCCACCAGCAGAGATCCGGGGAGTGCTGAAGCTTTCTTT. This gives the protein CATSRDPGSAEAFF. The whole variable domain, filled in from reference TRBV15 and TRBJ1-1, reads DAMVIQNPRYQVTQFGKPVTLSCSQTLNHNVMYWYQQKSSQAPKLLFHYYDKDFNNEADTPDNFQSRRPNTSFCFLDIRSPGLGDTAMYLCATSRDPGSAEAFFGQGTRLTVV.

The gene calls are TRBV6-6 and TRBJ2-1; 14 bases match TRBD2. V trimming: 3 bases; J trimming: 7 bases; junction bases outside the gene matches: 5. This CDR3 region has 16 residues. Germline lookup yields CDR1 MNHNY and CDR2 SVGAGI (reference sequence). CDR3: CASSYGTSGSRNEQFF. The CDR3 DNA sequence: TGTGCCAGCAGTTATGGGACTAGCGGGAGCCGTAATGAGCAGTTCTTC.

This clone was seen just once. The J gene is TRBJ2-3, the V gene TRBV5-8, with a tentative D call TRBD2 (6 bases). Germline lookup yields CDR1 SGHTS and CDR2 YDEGEE. The ends were cut back, 4 bases at V and 3 bases at J, with 15 bases in the middle. This CDR3 spans 15 amino acids. This CDR3 is CASSRRRAGTDTQYF. In DNA form, the CDR3 reads TGTGCCAGCAGCCGAAGGAGGGCGGGTACAGATACGCAGTATTTT.

This clone showed up just a few times. The rearrangement uses TRBV6-5 and TRBJ2-7; 9 bases fit TRBD1. Germline-derived CDR1 and CDR2 are MNHEY and SVGAGI. CDR3 length: 15 amino acids. Losses at the gene ends were 6 bases for V and 5 bases for J; bases not matched to a gene: 11. The chain's CDR3 is CASSRLPGQGNEQYF. CDR3 DNA sequence: TGTGCCAGCAGCCGTCTCCCGGGACAGGGCAACGAGCAGTACTTC.

The chain joins TRBV4-3 to TRBJ2-1; 12 nucleotides align to TRBD2. This CDR3 spans 15 amino acids. Trimming at V came to 4 bases and at J to 8 bases, leaving 6 bases not matched to a gene. From germline, CDR1 is LGHNA and CDR2 YSLEER. The DNA for the CDR3 is TGCGCCAGCAGCCTCGGGACTAGCGGGCTCTATGAGCAGTTCTTC. Amino acid sequence: CASSLGTSGLYEQFF.

V usage is TRBV25-1 and J usage is TRBJ2-3, with 7 bases that match TRBD1. CDR1 and CDR2 from the germline V gene are MGHDK and SYGVNS. The CDR3 totals 15 residues. V lost 1 base and J lost 3; bases outside the gene matches: 4. The CDR3 nucleotides are TGTGCCAGCAGTGAATTAGAGGGGGCAACAGATACGCAGTATTTT. Translation gives CASSELEGATDTQYF. Full variable domain (outside the CDR3, taken from reference TRBV25-1 and TRBJ2-3): EADIYQTPRYLVIGTGKKITLECSQTMGHDKMYWYQQDPGMELHLIHYSYGVNSTEKGDLSSESTVSRIRTEHFPLTLESARPSHTSQYLCASSELEGATDTQYFGPGTRLTVL.

The chain carries TRBV27 and TRBJ1-4, with D tentatively TRBD1 (5 bases). Germline loops: CDR1 MNHEY, CDR2 SMNVEV (reference sequence). This CDR3 is 13 amino acids long. V was shortened by 6 bases and J by 8 bases, with 13 bases between the two germline ends. The CDR3 DNA reads TGTGCCAGCAGAAAAGGGGAATTAGAAAAACTGTTTTTT. Residues: CASRKGELEKLFF.

This rearrangement joins TRBV5-5 to TRBJ2-7, with D possibly TRBD2 on 5 matching bases. The germline gives CDR1 SGHKS, CDR2 YYEKEE (reference sequence). The CDR3 runs to 14 residues. The ends were cut back, 0 bases at V and 7 bases at J, with 14 bases in the middle. CDR3 DNA: TGTGCCAGCAGCTTGGCCGCGCCCCGGGAAGAGCAGTACTTC. Its translation is CASSLAAPREEQYF.

This clone was found once. This sequence joins TRBV5-1 and TRBJ2-7; the match to TRBD2 covers 13 bases. Germline CDR1 SGHRS, CDR2 YFSETQ. J lost 4 bases, V lost 4 bases, and 5 bases had no gene match. The CDR3 spans 15 residues. In DNA, the CDR3 is TGCGCCAGCAGCCGGACTAGCGGGAGCAATTACGAGCAGTACTTC. Translation gives CASSRTSGSNYEQYF. The full variable domain, in which reference TRBV5-1 and TRBJ2-7 provide the parts outside the CDR3, is KAGVTQTPRYLIKTRGQQVTLSCSPISGHRSVSWYQQTPGQGLQFLFEYFSETQRNKGNFPGRFSGRQFSNSRSEMNVSTLELGDSALYLCASSRTSGSNYEQYFGPGTRLTVT.